The clone carrying this T cell receptor beta chain was counted at least ten times. TCRdb re-derived calls from the 5' RACE reads in MiXCR, one entry per CDR3 protein. The table shows about 42,000 distinct CDR3 sequences, with approximately 22% occurring only once. The CDR3 covers 12 residues. CDR1 SQVTM and CDR2 ANQGSEA come from the germline V gene. Trimming stripped 4 bases from V and 2 bases from J, with 8 bases between. Treg sorting used a CD4+CD25+CD127-/low gate. The clonotype originates from a female donor with breast cancer. This chain joins TRBV29-1 and TRBJ1-1; D not resolved. Sample: Tregs sorted from blood. The CDR3 nucleotides are TGCAGCGTTGGGCAGGATAACACTGAAGCTTTCTTT. The encoded protein is CSVGQDNTEAFF. Full variable domain (remainder filled in from reference TRBV29-1 and TRBJ1-1): SAVISQKPSRDICQRGTSLTIQCQVDSQVTMMFWYRQQPGQSLTLIATANQGSEATYESGFVIDKFPISRPNLTFSTLTVSNMSPEDSSIYLCSVGQDNTEAFFGQGTRLTVV.